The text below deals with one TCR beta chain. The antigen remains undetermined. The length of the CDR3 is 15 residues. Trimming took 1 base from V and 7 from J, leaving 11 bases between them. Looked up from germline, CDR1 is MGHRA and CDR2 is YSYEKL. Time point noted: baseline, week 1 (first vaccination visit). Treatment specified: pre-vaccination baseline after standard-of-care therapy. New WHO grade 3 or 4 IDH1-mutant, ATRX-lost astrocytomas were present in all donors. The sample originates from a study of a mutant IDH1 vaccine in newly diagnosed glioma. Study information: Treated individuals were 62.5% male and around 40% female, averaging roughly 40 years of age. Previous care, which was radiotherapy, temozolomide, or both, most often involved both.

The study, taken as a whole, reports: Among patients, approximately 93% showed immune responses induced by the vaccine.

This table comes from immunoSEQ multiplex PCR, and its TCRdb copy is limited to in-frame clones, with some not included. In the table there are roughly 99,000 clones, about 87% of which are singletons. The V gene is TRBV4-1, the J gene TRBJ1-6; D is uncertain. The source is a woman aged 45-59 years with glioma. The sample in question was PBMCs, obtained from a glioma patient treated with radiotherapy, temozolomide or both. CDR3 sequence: CASSQVEGRNSPLHF. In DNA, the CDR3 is TGCGCCAGCAGCCAAGTGGAGGGTAGGAATTCACCCCTCCACTTT.